The rows below give T cell receptor beta chains drawn from one sample of a study of blood T cells in healthy people across ages. TCRdb independently ran MiXCR on the 5' RACE reads; one entry per CDR3 protein. The sample yields hundreds of thousands of distinct CDR3 sequences, 45% to 50% seen once. Sequencing input: blood. These receptors were collected from a woman in her fifties or sixties in good health. CDR3s include the opening cysteine and the closing phenylalanine or tryptophan. The order of the fields is CDR3 protein, CDR3 DNA, V gene, clone size, D gene, J gene. A D gene is named only where the DNA matches it firmly. Clone size is shown for a subset of rows, as once, few, many or a class of expanded clone.

CASSLDTGKETQYF TGTGCCAGCAGCTTAGATACAGGAAAAGAGACCCAGTACTTC TRBV11-2 - - TRBJ2-5
CASSLQGTSSRQYF TGCGCCAGCAGCCTCCAGGGTACTTCAAGTAGGCAGTACTTC TRBV4-3 - - TRBJ2-7
CASSGLALTSSYNEQYF TGTGCCAGCAGTGGACTAGCCCTTACCAGCTCCTACAATGAGCAGTACTTC TRBV2 few TRBD2 TRBJ2-7
CASSLASGTGKNIQYF TGTGCCAGCAGCTTAGCCAGCGGGACAGGGAAAAACATTCAGTACTTC TRBV7-9 - TRBD1 TRBJ2-4
CASSSTGDYEQYF TGCGCCAGCAGCTCTACAGGGGACTACGAGCAGTACTTC TRBV5-1 many TRBD1 TRBJ2-7
CASSQDRDRANTQYF TGCGCCAGCAGCCAAGACAGAGACAGGGCGAATACGCAGTATTTT TRBV4-3 - TRBD1 TRBJ2-3
CSARASVAPYNEQFF TGCAGTGCTAGAGCCTCGGTTGCTCCCTACAATGAGCAGTTCTTC TRBV20-1 once - TRBJ2-1
CASSGETNNEQFF TGTGCCAGCAGTGGGGAGACCAACAATGAGCAGTTCTTC TRBV2 - - TRBJ2-1
CSAPKGTSGSQEQFF TGCAGTGCCCCGAAGGGGACTAGCGGGAGTCAGGAGCAGTTCTTC TRBV20-1 - TRBD2 TRBJ2-1
CASSSEPENIQYF TGTGCCAGCAGCTCAGAGCCCGAAAACATTCAGTACTTC TRBV5-6 few - TRBJ2-4
CASSITALGRGTEAFF TGTGCCAGCAGTATAACGGCCTTAGGTCGCGGCACTGAAGCTTTCTTT TRBV27 once - TRBJ1-1
CSARTGGAYEQYF TGCAGTGCTAGGACAGGGGGCGCGTACGAGCAGTACTTC TRBV20-1 - TRBD1 TRBJ2-7
CASSALTGTDTQYF TGCGCCAGCAGCGCTTTAACGGGTACAGATACGCAGTATTTT TRBV5-1 - - TRBJ2-3
CASSPLLGADTQYF TGTGCCAGCAGCCCCTTGCTGGGGGCAGATACGCAGTATTTT TRBV7-2 few - TRBJ2-3
CATSDTHSGGRQGEQFF TGTGCCACCAGTGACACCCACTCGGGCGGGAGACAGGGGGAGCAGTTCTTC TRBV24-1 - - TRBJ2-1
CSVAVGGADQPQHF TGCAGCGTTGCCGTCGGGGGGGCGGATCAGCCCCAGCATTTT TRBV29-1 - - TRBJ1-5
CASSLETSGGRSCEQYF TGCGCCAGCAGCTTAGAGACTAGCGGGGGGCGCTCCTGCGAGCAGTACTTC TRBV5-1 - TRBD2 TRBJ2-7
CASSLHANNEQFF TGTGCCAGCAGTCTACACGCGAACAATGAGCAGTTCTTC TRBV3-1 - - TRBJ2-1
CASSQAVQSSYEQYF TGCGCCAGCAGCCAAGCGGTCCAGAGCTCCTACGAGCAGTACTTC TRBV4-3 once - TRBJ2-7
CAWSVSGQSRTQYF TGTGCCTGGAGTGTTAGCGGACAGTCAAGGACCCAGTACTTC TRBV30 - - TRBJ2-5
CASSFGREGNKNIQYF TGTGCCAGCAGCTTCGGGAGAGAAGGCAATAAAAACATTCAGTACTTC TRBV5-8 few - TRBJ2-4
CASSPIAAQETQYF TGTGCCAGCAGCCCAATAGCCGCCCAAGAGACCCAGTACTTC TRBV14 - - TRBJ2-5
CAIGGVTGELFF TGTGCCATCGGCGGGGTCACCGGGGAGCTGTTTTTT TRBV10-3 - - TRBJ2-2
CASSHVPGTGGDEQYF TGCGCCAGCAGCCATGTCCCCGGGACAGGGGGCGATGAGCAGTACTTC TRBV4-3 - TRBD1 TRBJ2-7
CASSLDRRRLPSSTDTQYF TGTGCCAGCAGCTTAGATAGAAGACGCCTACCATCTAGCACAGATACGCAGTATTTT TRBV11-2 - - TRBJ2-3
CASTPGSLNTGELFF TGTGCCAGCACCCCCGGGAGTTTAAACACCGGGGAGCTGTTTTTT TRBV9 - - TRBJ2-2
CSAATVYGYTF TGCAGTGCAGCGACAGTCTATGGCTACACCTTC TRBV20-1 few - TRBJ1-2